Listed here is a single T cell receptor beta chain. The record originates from a study of blood T cell repertoires in COVID-19. Study summary: Samples came from the United States, Italy and Spain, spanning acute and convalescent COVID-19. Nucleic acid was either cDNA or gDNA, and it came from T cells, B-cell-depleted T cells, or PBMCs.

The CDR3 is made up of 13 amino acids. V was cut by 5 bases and J by 1 base, with 9 bases left in between. CDR1 and CDR2 (germline): GTSNPN, SVGIG (reference sequence). Authors' analysis steps: Cell counts per sample came from amplifying reference gene primers. Produced via immunoSEQ multiplex PCR; TCRdb's table is partial and in-frame only. V, J and clone size are taken as reported in that table, and D and trimming were inferred from the DNA itself. The sample contains 250,000 to 350,000 clones, approximately 89% of which appear only once. The receptor's source is a woman aged 50 to 60 who had recovered from COVID-19. The sequenced sample consisted of peripheral blood. The chain carries TRBV30 and TRBJ1-5, with D uncertain. The chain's CDR3 is CAWGLASNQPQHF. The CDR3, as DNA: TGTGCCTGGGGTTTAGCCAGCAATCAGCCCCAGCATTTT.